The T cell receptor beta chain under discussion was sequenced for a study of blood T cell repertoires in COVID-19 (TCRdb year 2020). About the full investigation: The collaborator samples originated in the United States, Italy and Spain and spanned the acute and convalescent phases of COVID-19. Samples came from the ongoing ImmuneRACE study (first 160 participants) plus 1,254 subjects from 6 global collaborators. The prospective study material was composed of cDNA or gDNA derived from T cells, B-cell-depleted T cells, or PBMCs. The sample metadata nearly always contained a de-identified subject ID, COVID-19 status, age in years and sex. The repertoires were released in a freely available public database intended as a resource for research on the immune response to SARS-CoV-2. HLA class I and class II types, where available, came from metadata supplied by the sample provider rather than from assay-based typing. Deeply sampled blood TCRbeta repertoires from subjects exposed to, actively infected with, or recovered from COVID-19 were included in the dataset. The investigation overall reported the following: The quantity of clinical and demographic metadata differed by source and by participant and was supplied without curation.

TCRbeta CDR3 regions were amplified from genomic DNA by means of the immunoSEQ Assay, a bias-controlled multiplex PCR. The study's own analysis went as follows. The number of nucleated cells in each sample was estimated by amplification of reference gene primers within the assay. To quantify the absolute abundance of each unique TCRbeta CDR3 rearrangement, sequence reads were collapsed and filtered. For each sample, productive Simpson clonality was calculated by taking the square root of Simpson's diversity index across productive rearrangements. The clones in this table, taken by TCRdb from immuneACCESS, are in-frame only. Not every clone is retained; where verified, under half of the shortfall comes from an unresolved V gene, and the cause of the rest is unknown. D and trimming come from the DNA, and the V and J calls and clone size come from that table. This sample comprises some 160,000 clones, about 90% of them detected only once. About 2.8% of the sample goes to the ten largest clones.

Whole blood was collected in K2EDTA tubes by collaborating institutions according to the institutions' own protocols. For TCRbeta analysis, collaborator samples were shipped as frozen whole blood, as isolated PBMCs, or as DNA extracted from either sample type. Comments on this clone: Which antigen it targets is not known. Per-nucleotide qualities are absent, and no much larger clonotype sits a single base away.

From its cysteine to its phenylalanine, the CDR3 spans 13 amino acids. CDR3 DNA is the only sequence kept; it has 39 bases, read in frame from the first base. V is cut by 1 base and J by 5 bases, and the space between the germline ends is 8 bases. CDR1 GTSNPN and CDR2 SVGIG were looked up in the germline V gene (reference sequence). This sequence uses TRBV30 and TRBJ1-4; a tentative D match to TRBD1 spans 6 bases. The specimen sequenced was peripheral blood. The source of this sequence is a man aged 55-75 years with acute or convalescent COVID-19. The encoded CDR3 is CAWSGQANEKLFF. The nucleotide sequence reads as follows: TGTGCCTGGAGTGGACAGGCGAATGAAAAACTGTTTTTT.